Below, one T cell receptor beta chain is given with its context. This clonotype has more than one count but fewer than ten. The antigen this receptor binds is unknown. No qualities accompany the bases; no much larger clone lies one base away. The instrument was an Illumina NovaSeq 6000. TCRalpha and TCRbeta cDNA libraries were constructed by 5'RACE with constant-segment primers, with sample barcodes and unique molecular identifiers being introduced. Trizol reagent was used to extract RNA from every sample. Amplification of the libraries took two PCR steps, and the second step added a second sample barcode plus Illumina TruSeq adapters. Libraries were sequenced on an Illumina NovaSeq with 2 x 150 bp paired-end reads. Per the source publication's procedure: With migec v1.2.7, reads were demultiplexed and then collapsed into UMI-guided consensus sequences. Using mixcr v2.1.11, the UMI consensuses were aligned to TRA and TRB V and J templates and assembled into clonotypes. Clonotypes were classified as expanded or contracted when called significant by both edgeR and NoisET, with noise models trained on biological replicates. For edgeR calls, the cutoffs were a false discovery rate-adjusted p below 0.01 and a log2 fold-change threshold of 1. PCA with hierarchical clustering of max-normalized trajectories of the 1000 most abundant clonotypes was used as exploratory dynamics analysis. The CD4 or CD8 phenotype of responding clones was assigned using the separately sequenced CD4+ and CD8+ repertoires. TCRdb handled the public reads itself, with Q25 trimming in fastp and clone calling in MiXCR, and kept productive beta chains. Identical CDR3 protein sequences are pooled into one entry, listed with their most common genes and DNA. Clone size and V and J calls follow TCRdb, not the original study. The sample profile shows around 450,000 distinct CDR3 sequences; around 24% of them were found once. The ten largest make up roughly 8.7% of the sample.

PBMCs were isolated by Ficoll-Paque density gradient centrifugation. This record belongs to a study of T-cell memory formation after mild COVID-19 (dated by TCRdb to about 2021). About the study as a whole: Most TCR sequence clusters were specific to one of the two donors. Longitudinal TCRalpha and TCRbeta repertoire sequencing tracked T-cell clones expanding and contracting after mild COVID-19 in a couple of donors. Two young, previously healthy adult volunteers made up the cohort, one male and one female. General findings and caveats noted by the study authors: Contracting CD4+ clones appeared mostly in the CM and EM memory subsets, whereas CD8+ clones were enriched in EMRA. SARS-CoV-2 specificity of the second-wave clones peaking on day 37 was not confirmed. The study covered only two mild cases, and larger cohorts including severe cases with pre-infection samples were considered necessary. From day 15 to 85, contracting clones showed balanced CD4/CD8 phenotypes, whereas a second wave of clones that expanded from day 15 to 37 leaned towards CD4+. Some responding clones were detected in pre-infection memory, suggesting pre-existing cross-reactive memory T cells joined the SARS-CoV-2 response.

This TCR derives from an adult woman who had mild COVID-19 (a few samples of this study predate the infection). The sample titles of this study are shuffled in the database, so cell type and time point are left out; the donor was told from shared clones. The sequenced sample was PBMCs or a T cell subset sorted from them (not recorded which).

The CDR3 protein sequence reads: CASSFYDRDEQFF. At the DNA level, the sequence is TGTGCCAGCAGCTTCTACGACCGAGATGAGCAGTTCTTC. The sequence joins TRBV9 to TRBJ2-1; the D gene assignment is ambiguous. According to the germline V gene, CDR1 reads SGDLS and CDR2 reads YYNGEE. V and J are truncated by 4 bases and 8 bases respectively, leaving an intervening sequence of 13 bases. From cysteine to phenylalanine, the CDR3 is 13 amino acids long. Left in the record is the CDR3 DNA by itself, 39 bases read in frame from the first base.